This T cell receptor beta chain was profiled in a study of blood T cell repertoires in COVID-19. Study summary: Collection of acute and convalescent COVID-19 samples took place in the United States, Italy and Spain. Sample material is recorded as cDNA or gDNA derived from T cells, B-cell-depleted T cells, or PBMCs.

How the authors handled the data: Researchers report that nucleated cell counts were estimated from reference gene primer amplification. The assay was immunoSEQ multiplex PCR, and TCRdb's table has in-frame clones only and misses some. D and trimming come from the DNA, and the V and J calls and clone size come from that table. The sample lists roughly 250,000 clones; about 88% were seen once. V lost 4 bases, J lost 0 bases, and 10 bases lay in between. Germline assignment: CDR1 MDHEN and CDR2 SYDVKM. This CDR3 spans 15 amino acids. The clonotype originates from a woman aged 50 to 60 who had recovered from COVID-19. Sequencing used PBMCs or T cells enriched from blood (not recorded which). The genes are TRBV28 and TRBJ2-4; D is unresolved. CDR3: CASSSLSGAKNIQYF. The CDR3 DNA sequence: TGTGCCAGCAGTTCCCTATCCGGAGCCAAAAACATTCAGTACTTC.